The 29 T cell receptor beta chains presented below share a single source sample, sequenced in a study of radiation and T cells in renal cell carcinoma. Indicated time point: baseline pretreatment blood. The treatment: 15 Gy SBRT to primary tumor, nephrectomy 4 weeks later. Clones were read by immunoSEQ multiplex PCR, and TCRdb kept only the in-frame ones, dropping some. The data contain about 140,000 clones, 75% to 90% of them singletons. The specimen was blood, collected from a patient whose treatment included radiotherapy and nephrectomy. The origin of the receptors is a woman aged 45 to 65 with renal cell carcinoma.

This chain links TRBV20-1 with TRBJ2-7; D gene unclear. This CDR3 comprises 10 residues. CDR1 and CDR2 (germline): DFQATT, SNEGSKA (reference sequence). Trimming stripped 1 base from V and 7 bases from J, with 5 bases between. CDR3 bases: TGCAGTGCTAGAGTCAGGGAGCAGTACTTC. Amino acids: CSARVREQYF.

The chain employs TRBV6-6 and TRBJ1-6, with D unresolved. The length of the CDR3 is 14 residues. Trimming cost V 4 bases and J 7 bases, with 11 bases left between them. Looked up from germline, CDR1 is MNHNY and CDR2 is SVGAGI (reference sequence). This CDR3 is CASSWTTGNSPLHF. The CDR3 nucleotides are TGTGCCAGCAGTTGGACCACGGGAAATTCACCCCTCCACTTT.

This clone was observed a few times. J is TRBJ1-2 and V is TRBV5-6, with D possibly matching TRBD1 (6 bases). V lost 0 bases, J lost 8 bases, and 14 bases lay in between. Germline V gene data show CDR1 as SGHDT and CDR2 as YYEEEE. This CDR3 spans 14 amino acids. The CDR3 DNA is TGTGCCAGCAGCTTGGCCAACGAGGGGGGAGGCTACACCTTC. Its protein product is CASSLANEGGGYTF.

The chain has TRBV7-2 and TRBJ2-6; D is ambiguous. Germline V gives CDR1 SGHTA, CDR2 FQGNSA. V lost 4 bases and J 4 bases, leaving 23 bases between the germline ends. The CDR3 length is 19 residues. As DNA, the CDR3 is TGTGCCAGCAGCTCTAGATGGGCGGCCCCAGGTGGCGGGGCCAACGTCCTGACTTTC. Translating it yields CASSSRWAAPGGGANVLTF.

This clone was seen more than once but under ten times. The V and J genes are TRBV10-3 and TRBJ1-6; TRBD1 aligns across 10 bases. Germline V gene data show CDR1 as ENHRY and CDR2 as SYGVKD. Losses at the gene ends were 4 bases for V and 6 bases for J; bases not matched to a gene: 0. CDR3 size: 14 residues. CDR3 DNA: TGTGCCATCAGTGGGACAGGGGGTAATTCACCCCTCCACTTT. Translated, it gives CAISGTGGNSPLHF.

This clone was counted a single time. CDR3 loop: CSVEDTSAANVLTF. CDR3 nucleotide sequence: TGCAGCGTTGAAGATACGTCCGCAGCCAACGTCCTGACTTTC. This sequence joins TRBV29-1 and TRBJ2-6; D ambiguous. CDR3 length equals 14 residues. Trimming removed 0 bases from V and 7 bases from J, with 10 bases in between. Per germline, CDR1 SQVTM and CDR2 ANQGSEA.

The chain joins TRBV7-9 to TRBJ1-2; 8 nucleotides align to TRBD1. The CDR3 runs to 12 residues. Germline lookup yields CDR1 SEHNR and CDR2 FQNEAQ (reference sequence). V trimming: 5 bases; J trimming: 8 bases; junction bases outside the gene matches: 4. The CDR3 is CASSTTGDGYTF. The CDR3 bases are TGTGCCAGCAGCACGACAGGGGACGGCTACACCTTC. The variable domain in full, with the rest retrieved from reference TRBV7-9 and TRBJ1-2, is DTGVSQNPRHKITKRGQNVTFRCDPISEHNRLYWYRQTLGQGPEFLTYFQNEAQLEKSRLLSDRFSAERPKGSFSTLEIQRTEQGDSAMYLCASSTTGDGYTFGSGTRLTVV.

V is TRBV7-2 and J is TRBJ2-7; D might be TRBD1 (5 bases). V dropped 6 bases and J dropped 2 bases, with 14 bases sitting between them. This CDR3 has 14 residues. Germline CDR1 and CDR2: SGHTA and FQGNSA. The CDR3: CASRSGPGPYEQYF. The DNA for the CDR3 is TGTGCCAGCAGATCCGGTCCAGGGCCCTACGAGCAGTACTTC.

The chain's CDR3 is CASSDAVGKETQYF. CDR3 in DNA: TGCGCCAGCAGTGATGCGGTGGGGAAAGAGACCCAGTACTTC. V and J are TRBV10-2 and TRBJ2-5; D unclear. Germline V gene sequence: CDR1 WSHSY, CDR2 SAAADI. The V end lost 3 bases, the J end lost 3 bases, and 11 bases lay between the germline ends. The CDR3 is 14 residues long.

The chain joins TRBV18 to TRBJ1-1; no definite D call. Germline loops: CDR1 KGHSH, CDR2 LQKENI. The germline V and J ends were trimmed by 2 bases and 6 bases, with 10 bases remaining between them. The CDR3 sequence is 13 residues long. CDR3 coding DNA: TGTGCCAGCTCACCAGACACCGGGGCTGAAGCTTTCTTT. Its protein product is CASSPDTGAEAFF.

The rearrangement links TRBV7-2 to TRBJ1-5; TRBD1 aligns across 7 bases. Germline CDR1 SGHTA, CDR2 FQGNSA. The V gene end was trimmed by 2 bases and the J gene end by 7 bases; junction bases not matched to a gene: 5. This CDR3 is 14 amino acids long. CDR3: CASSLNRGEQPQHF. The CDR3 region has the DNA TGTGCCAGCAGCTTAAACAGGGGAGAACAGCCCCAGCATTTT.

The V gene is TRBV5-1, the J gene TRBJ1-2; no firm D call. The germline V gene has CDR1 SGHRS and CDR2 YFSETQ. This CDR3 comprises 14 residues. The V and J ends lost 0 bases and 0 bases respectively, with 6 bases between them. CDR3 protein: CASSLEPANYGYTF. CDR3 nucleotides: TGCGCCAGCAGCTTGGAGCCAGCTAACTATGGCTACACCTTC.

This sequence joins TRBV7-6 and TRBJ2-7; D is uncertain. V lost 1 base, J lost 7 bases, and 8 bases lay in between. In germline, CDR1 is SGHVS, CDR2 FNYEAQ. The CDR3 has 12 residues. DNA for the CDR3: TGTGCCAGCAGCTTAGGGGCGCGGGAGCAGTACTTC. It encodes CASSLGAREQYF.

This clone occurred once. The chain is built from TRBV14 and TRBJ2-7, with D possibly being TRBD1 or TRBD2 (5 bases each). CDR1 and CDR2 (germline): SGHDN, FVKESK. The V end was cut by 0 bases, the J end by 2 bases, with 8 bases between. The CDR3 contains 14 residues. CDR3 DNA sequence: TGTGCCAGCAGCCAAGATCCGGGACCCTACGAGCAGTACTTC. Its translation: CASSQDPGPYEQYF. Combining the CDR3 with reference TRBV14 and TRBJ2-7 gives the whole variable domain EAGVTQFPSHSVIEKGQTVTLRCDPISGHDNLYWYRRVMGKEIKFLLHFVKESKQDESGMPNNRFLAERTGGTYSTLKVQPAELEDSGVYFCASSQDPGPYEQYFGPGTRLTVT.

V gene TRBV6-4 combines with J gene TRBJ1-5, with a possible D match to TRBD1 (5 bases). CDR1 is MRHNA and CDR2 is SNTAGT in the germline V gene. This CDR3 contains 12 residues. V was pared by 2 bases and J by 7 bases, with 6 bases between. The CDR3 here is CASSDGGQPQHF. The CDR3 bases are TGTGCCAGCAGTGACGGGGGGCAGCCCCAGCATTTT.

This clone was found a few times. The chain uses TRBV7-7 and TRBJ2-2; possibly TRBD1 or TRBD2 for D (6 bases each). V dropped 2 bases and J dropped 4 bases, with 11 bases sitting between them. CDR3 size: 15 residues. Germline V lookup: CDR1 SSHAT, CDR2 FNYEAQ (reference sequence). CDR3 DNA sequence: TGTGCCAGCAGCTTATTGTCGGGGGCCACCGGGGAGCTGTTTTTT. This codes for CASSLLSGATGELFF.

The rearrangement uses TRBV7-9 and TRBJ1-5; 10 nucleotides line up with TRBD1. This CDR3 spans 14 amino acids. J lost 4 bases, V lost 3 bases, and 0 bases had no gene match. In germline, CDR1 is SEHNR, CDR2 FQNEAQ (reference sequence). CDR3: CASSLDRGNQPQHF. In nucleotides, the CDR3 is TGTGCCAGCAGCTTGGACAGGGGGAATCAGCCCCAGCATTTT.

This clone showed up just once. The chain uses TRBV4-1 and TRBJ2-3; 7 bases match TRBD2. Germline CDR1 reads MGHRA; CDR2 reads YSYEKL. V lost 2 bases, J lost 1 base, and 6 bases stayed unmatched. CDR3 size: 16 residues. CDR3 nucleotides: TGCGCCAGCAGCCAACCCGCTCGGGAGGGCACAGATACGCAGTATTTT. It is translated as CASSQPAREGTDTQYF.

The chain couples TRBV19 to TRBJ2-1; 7 bases are a match to TRBD2. The germline gives CDR1 LNHDA, CDR2 SQIVND (reference sequence). With V trimmed by 3 bases and J by 7 bases, 6 bases remained unmatched. The CDR3 length is 14 residues. This CDR3 reads CASSIPGGGNEQFF. DNA of the CDR3: TGTGCCAGTAGTATCCCTGGGGGAGGGAATGAGCAGTTCTTC.

The chain joins TRBV25-1 to TRBJ1-5, with a weak D call TRBD1 (6 bases). The CDR3 spans 14 residues. CDR1 is MGHDK, CDR2 SYGVNS, per germline. V lost 1 base and J lost 7, with 11 bases in between. The DNA for the CDR3 is TGTGCCAGCAGTGAATTTGGGGGCGGCCAGCCCCAGCATTTT. It codes for CASSEFGGGQPQHF.

A single count supports this clone. V usage is TRBV6-5 and J usage is TRBJ2-5; 8 nucleotides match TRBD1. V shed 11 bases, J shed 1 base, and the junction held 12 bases outside the gene matches. This CDR3 is 15 amino acids long. Germline loops: CDR1 MNHEY, CDR2 SVGAGI. This CDR3 reads CASHTDRESQETQYF. The CDR3, as DNA: TGTGCCTCCCATACGGACAGGGAAAGCCAAGAGACCCAGTACTTC.

V and J are TRBV4-2 and TRBJ2-7, with D unresolved. The germline V gene has CDR1 LGHNA and CDR2 YNFKEQ. Trimming removed 0 bases from V and 2 bases from J, with 5 bases in between. This CDR3 contains 13 residues. In DNA, the CDR3 is TGTGCCAGCAGCCAAGATTTGGCCTACGAGCAGTACTTC. Amino acids: CASSQDLAYEQYF.

The CDR3 spells CASSPIPGTGGEQYF. CDR3 sequence (DNA): TGCGCCAGCAGCCCCATTCCCGGGACAGGGGGCGAGCAGTACTTC. The chain combines TRBV5-1 with TRBJ2-7, with 11 nucleotides matching TRBD1. Trimming removed 4 bases from V and 6 bases from J; junction bases left unmatched: 9. The CDR3 has 15 amino acids. The germline V gene has CDR1 SGHRS and CDR2 YFSETQ.

The chain couples TRBV6-6 to TRBJ1-5; D uncertain. Germline CDR1 and CDR2: MNHNY and SVGAGI (reference sequence). The CDR3 is 13 residues long. V dropped 2 bases and J dropped 4 bases, with 6 bases sitting between them. The CDR3 region has the DNA TGTGCCAGCAGTTACGTTGGAAATCAGCCCCAGCATTTT. Its translation: CASSYVGNQPQHF.

This chain connects TRBV4-3 to TRBJ2-7; 8 nucleotides line up with TRBD1. CDR1 and CDR2 (germline): LGHNA, YSLEER. The CDR3 is made up of 13 amino acids. V trimming: 4 bases; J trimming: 3 bases; junction bases outside the gene matches: 2. CDR3 sequence reads: CASSRGQGYEQYF. The CDR3 bases are TGCGCCAGCAGCCGCGGACAGGGCTACGAGCAGTACTTC.

This clone came up a few times. The V call is TRBV30, the J call TRBJ1-5; D is perhaps TRBD1 (6 bases). The CDR3 sequence is 15 residues long. Between the trimmed V and J ends, which lost 0 bases and 4 bases, there was a span of 13 bases. From germline, CDR1 is GTSNPN and CDR2 SVGIG (reference sequence). The CDR3 loop is CAWSVPGGGNQPQHF. The CDR3 nucleotides are TGTGCCTGGAGTGTACCTGGGGGCGGGAATCAGCCCCAGCATTTT.

V gene TRBV5-6 combines with J gene TRBJ2-6; the D is unclear. V lost 1 base and J 4 bases, leaving 9 bases between the germline ends. CDR3 length: 15 residues. CDR1 is SGHDT, CDR2 YYEEEE, per germline. The chain's CDR3 is CASSLLVSGANVLTF. Here the CDR3 DNA reads TGTGCCAGCAGCTTGCTGGTTTCGGGGGCCAACGTCCTGACTTTC. The full variable domain, with the rest looked up from reference TRBV5-6 and TRBJ2-6, is DAGVTQSPTHLIKTRGQQVTLRCSPKSGHDTVSWYQQALGQGPQFIFQYYEEEERQRGNFPDRFSGHQFPNYSSELNVNALLLGDSALYLCASSLLVSGANVLTFGAGSRLTVL.

V usage is TRBV7-9 and J usage is TRBJ2-3; no clear D gene. Trimming stripped 5 bases from V and 1 base from J, with 4 bases between. The CDR3 totals 12 residues. In germline, CDR1 is SEHNR, CDR2 FQNEAQ (reference sequence). The CDR3 protein is CASSEGTDTQYF. CDR3 nucleotide sequence: TGTGCCAGCAGCGAGGGCACAGATACGCAGTATTTT.

This chain links TRBV18 with TRBJ2-1; a possible D gene is TRBD1 (5 bases). Looked up from germline, CDR1 is KGHSH and CDR2 is LQKENI. The CDR3 loop spans 14 amino acids. V was trimmed by 0 bases and J by 9 bases, leaving 12 bases between them. CDR3 in amino acids: CASSPPWGRVEQFF. The CDR3 nucleotides read TGTGCCAGCTCACCACCGTGGGGCCGGGTTGAGCAGTTCTTC. The entire variable domain, with the rest obtained from reference TRBV18 and TRBJ2-1, is as follows: NAGVMQNPRHLVRRRGQEARLRCSPMKGHSHVYWYRQLPEEGLKFMVYLQKENIIDESGMPKERFSAEFPKEGPSILRIQQVVRGDSAAYFCASSPPWGRVEQFFGPGTRLTVL.